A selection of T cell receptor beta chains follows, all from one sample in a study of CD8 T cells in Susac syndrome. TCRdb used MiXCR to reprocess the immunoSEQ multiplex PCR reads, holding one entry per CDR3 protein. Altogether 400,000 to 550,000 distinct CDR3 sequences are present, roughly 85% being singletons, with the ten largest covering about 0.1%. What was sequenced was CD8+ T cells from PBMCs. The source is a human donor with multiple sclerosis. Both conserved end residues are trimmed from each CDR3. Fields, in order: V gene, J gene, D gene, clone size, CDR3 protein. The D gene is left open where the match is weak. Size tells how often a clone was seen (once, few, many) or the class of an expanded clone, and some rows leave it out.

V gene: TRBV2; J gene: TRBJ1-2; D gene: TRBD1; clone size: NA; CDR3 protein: ASSGVGGANYGYT
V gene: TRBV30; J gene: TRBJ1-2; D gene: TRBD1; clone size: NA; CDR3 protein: AWKTGTGEDGYT
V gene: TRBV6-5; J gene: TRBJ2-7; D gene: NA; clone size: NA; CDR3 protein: ASSYGVFYEQY
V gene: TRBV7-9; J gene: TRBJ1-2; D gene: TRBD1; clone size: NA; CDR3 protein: ASTILQGAWVYGYT
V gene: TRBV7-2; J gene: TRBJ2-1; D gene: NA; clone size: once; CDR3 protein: ASSLAPASPTDEQF
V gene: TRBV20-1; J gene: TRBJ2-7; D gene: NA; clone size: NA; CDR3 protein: SARDVGFPYEQY
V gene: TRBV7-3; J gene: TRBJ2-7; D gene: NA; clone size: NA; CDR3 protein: ASSLPDRSAEQY
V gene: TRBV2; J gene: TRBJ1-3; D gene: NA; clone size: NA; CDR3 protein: ASSEWISGNTIY
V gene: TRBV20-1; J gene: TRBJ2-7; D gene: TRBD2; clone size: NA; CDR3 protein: SAASGRRYEQY
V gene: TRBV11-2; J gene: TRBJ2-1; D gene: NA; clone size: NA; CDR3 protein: ASSTIDYNEQF
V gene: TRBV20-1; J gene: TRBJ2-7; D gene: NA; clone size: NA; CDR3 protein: SAVAESSYEQY
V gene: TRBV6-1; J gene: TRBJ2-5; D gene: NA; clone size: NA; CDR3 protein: ASSDGQRGGETQY
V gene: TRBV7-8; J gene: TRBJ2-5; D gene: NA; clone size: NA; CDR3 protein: ASRSGRDFQETQY
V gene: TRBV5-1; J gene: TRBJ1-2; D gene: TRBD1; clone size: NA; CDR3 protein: ASSRDRNYGYT
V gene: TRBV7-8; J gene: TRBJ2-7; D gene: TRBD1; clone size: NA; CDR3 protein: ASSLVDRDKDYEQY
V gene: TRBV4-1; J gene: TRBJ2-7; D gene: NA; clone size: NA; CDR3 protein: ASSPTPGGNPYEQY
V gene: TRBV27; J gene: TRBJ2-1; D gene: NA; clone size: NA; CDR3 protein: ASGLAGAIYNEQF
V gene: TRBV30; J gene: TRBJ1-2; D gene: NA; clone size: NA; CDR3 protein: ASSASNYGYT
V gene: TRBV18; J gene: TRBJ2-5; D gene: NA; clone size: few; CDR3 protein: ASSPEETQY
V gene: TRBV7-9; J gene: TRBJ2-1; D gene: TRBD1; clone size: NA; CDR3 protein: ASSPRTGGSYNEQF
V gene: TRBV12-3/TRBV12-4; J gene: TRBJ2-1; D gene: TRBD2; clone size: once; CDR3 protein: ASSVLAGLYNEQF
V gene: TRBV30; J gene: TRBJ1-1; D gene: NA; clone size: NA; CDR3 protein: AWTQGASMNTEAF
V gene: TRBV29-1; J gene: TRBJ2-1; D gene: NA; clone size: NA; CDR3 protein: SVEDFINSAVDNEQF
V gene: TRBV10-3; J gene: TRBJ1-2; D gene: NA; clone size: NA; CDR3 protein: AIKLTDYGYT
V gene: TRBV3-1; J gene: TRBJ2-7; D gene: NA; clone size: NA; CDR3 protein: ASSQGRGWEQY
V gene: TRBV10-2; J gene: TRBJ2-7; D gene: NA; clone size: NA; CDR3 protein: ASSGSGPYEQY
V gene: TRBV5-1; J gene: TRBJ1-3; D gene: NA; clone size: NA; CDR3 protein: ASTRLGRGDGNTIY
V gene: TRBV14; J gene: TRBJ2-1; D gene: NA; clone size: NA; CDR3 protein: ASSPLNNEQF
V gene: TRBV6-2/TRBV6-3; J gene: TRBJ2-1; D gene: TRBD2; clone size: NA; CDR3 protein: ASSWGLAGDEQF
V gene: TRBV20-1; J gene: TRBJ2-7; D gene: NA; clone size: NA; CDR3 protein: SARDGQGYLEEQY
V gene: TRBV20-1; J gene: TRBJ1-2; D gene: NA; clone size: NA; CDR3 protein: SASTQTGTDYGYT
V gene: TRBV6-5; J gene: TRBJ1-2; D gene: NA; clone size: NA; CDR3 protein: ASSYSGGYGPNYGYT
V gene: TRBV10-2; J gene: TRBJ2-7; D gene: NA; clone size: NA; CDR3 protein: ASMTGYEQY
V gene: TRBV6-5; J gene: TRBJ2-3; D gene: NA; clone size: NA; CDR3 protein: ASSYSIMRKGTQY
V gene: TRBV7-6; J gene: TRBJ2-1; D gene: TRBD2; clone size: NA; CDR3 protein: ASSFGEREVEQF
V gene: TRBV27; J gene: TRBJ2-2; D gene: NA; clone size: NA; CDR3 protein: ASSPSSYGITGELF
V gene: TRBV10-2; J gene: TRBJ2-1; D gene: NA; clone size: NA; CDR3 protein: ASFGGDWNEQF
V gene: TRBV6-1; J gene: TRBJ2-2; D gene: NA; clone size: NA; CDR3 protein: ASSQRASLWNTGELF
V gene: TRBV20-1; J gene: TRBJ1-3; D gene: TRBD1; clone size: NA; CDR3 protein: SAPTGEHSGNTIY
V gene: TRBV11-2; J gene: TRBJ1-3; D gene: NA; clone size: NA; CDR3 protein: ASSLWTPSSGNTIY
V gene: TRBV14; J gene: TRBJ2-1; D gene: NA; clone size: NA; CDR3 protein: ASSQEVTVERF
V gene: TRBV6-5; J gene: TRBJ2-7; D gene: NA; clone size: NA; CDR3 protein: ASSYSGREMAYEQY